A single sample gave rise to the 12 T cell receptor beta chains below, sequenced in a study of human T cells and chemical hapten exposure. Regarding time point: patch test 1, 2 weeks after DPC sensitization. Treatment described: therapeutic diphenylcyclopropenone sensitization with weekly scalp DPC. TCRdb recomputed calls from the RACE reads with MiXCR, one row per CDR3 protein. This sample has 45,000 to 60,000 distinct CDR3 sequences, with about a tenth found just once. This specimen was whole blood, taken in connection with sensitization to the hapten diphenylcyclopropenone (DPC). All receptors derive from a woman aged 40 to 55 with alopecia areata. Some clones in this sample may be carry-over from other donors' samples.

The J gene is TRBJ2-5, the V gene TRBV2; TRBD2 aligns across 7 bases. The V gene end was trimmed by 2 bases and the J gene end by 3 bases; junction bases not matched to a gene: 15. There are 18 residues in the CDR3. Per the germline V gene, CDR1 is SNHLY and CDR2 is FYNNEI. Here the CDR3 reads CASSENRASGAIEETQYF. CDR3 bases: TGTGCCAGCAGTGAAAATAGGGCCAGCGGGGCGATCGAAGAGACCCAGTACTTC.

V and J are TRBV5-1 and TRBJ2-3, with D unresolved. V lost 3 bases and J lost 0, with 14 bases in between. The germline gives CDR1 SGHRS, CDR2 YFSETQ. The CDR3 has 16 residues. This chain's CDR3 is CASSSDGIPSTDTQYF. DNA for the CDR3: TGCGCCAGCAGCTCGGACGGAATTCCTAGCACAGATACGCAGTATTTT.

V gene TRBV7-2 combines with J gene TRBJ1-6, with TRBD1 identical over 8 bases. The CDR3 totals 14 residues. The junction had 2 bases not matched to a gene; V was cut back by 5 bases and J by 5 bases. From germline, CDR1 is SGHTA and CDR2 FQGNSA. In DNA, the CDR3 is TGTGCCAGCAGCCTACAGGGGGATAATTCACCCCTCCACTTT. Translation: CASSLQGDNSPLHF.

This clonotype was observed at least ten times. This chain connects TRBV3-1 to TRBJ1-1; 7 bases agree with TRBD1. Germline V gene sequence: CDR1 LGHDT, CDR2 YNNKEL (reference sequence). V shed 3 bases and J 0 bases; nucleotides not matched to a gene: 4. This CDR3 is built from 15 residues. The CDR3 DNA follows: TGTGCCAGCAGCCATGCCGGGACAGTGAACACTGAAGCTTTCTTT. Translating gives CASSHAGTVNTEAFF.

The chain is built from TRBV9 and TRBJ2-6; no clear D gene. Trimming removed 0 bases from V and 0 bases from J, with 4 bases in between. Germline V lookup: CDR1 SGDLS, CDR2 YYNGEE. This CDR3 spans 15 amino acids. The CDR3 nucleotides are TGTGCCAGCAGCGTAGATCTCTCTGGGGCCAACGTCCTGACTTTC. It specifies CASSVDLSGANVLTF.

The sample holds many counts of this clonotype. The CDR3 reads CASRSSIDEQFF. CDR3 coding DNA: TGTGCCAGCAGGTCTAGCATCGATGAGCAGTTCTTC. The chain joins TRBV2 to TRBJ2-1, with D perhaps TRBD2 (5 bases). The CDR3 sequence is 12 residues long. V was cut by 6 bases and J by 8 bases, with 11 bases left in between. The germline CDR1 and CDR2 sequences are SNHLY and FYNNEI.

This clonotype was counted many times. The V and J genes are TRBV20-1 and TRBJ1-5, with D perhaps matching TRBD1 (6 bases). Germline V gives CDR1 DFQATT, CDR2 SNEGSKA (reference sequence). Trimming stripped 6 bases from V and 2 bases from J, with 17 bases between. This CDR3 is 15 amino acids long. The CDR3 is CSAPQLAGGNQPQHF. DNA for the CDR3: TGCAGTGCCCCCCAGCTGGCAGGGGGCAATCAGCCCCAGCATTTT.

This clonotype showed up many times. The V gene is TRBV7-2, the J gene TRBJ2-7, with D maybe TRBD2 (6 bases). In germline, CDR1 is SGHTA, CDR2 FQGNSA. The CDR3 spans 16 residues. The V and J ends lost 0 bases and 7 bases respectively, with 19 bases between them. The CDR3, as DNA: TGTGCCAGCAGCTTAGCGATAAGGGCTAGCGATGGAGAGCAGTACTTC. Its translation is CASSLAIRASDGEQYF.

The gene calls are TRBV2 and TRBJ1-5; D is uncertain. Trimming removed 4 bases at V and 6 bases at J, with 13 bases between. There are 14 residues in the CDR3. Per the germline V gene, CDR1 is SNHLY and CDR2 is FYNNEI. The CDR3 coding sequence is TGTGCCAGCAGTGGGCTTTACACTAGTCAGCCCCAGCATTTT. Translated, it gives CASSGLYTSQPQHF.

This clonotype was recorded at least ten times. CDR3 sequence reads: CASSERFTGANVLTF. For the CDR3, the DNA is TGTGCCAGCAGTGAAAGGTTCACTGGGGCCAACGTCCTGACTTTC. The chain combines TRBV25-1 with TRBJ2-6; D uncertain. Trimming left V 2 bases short and J 2 bases short, with 7 bases between. The CDR3 runs to 15 residues. From germline, CDR1 is MGHDK and CDR2 SYGVNS. The full variable domain, its missing parts supplied by reference TRBV25-1 and TRBJ2-6, is EADIYQTPRYLVIGTGKKITLECSQTMGHDKMYWYQQDPGMELHLIHYSYGVNSTEKGDLSSESTVSRIRTEHFPLTLESARPSHTSQYLCASSERFTGANVLTFGAGSRLTVL.

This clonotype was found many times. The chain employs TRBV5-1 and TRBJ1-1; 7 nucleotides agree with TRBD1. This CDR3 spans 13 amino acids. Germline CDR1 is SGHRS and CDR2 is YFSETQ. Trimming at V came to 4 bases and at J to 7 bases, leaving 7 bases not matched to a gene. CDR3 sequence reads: CASSLGQRSEAFF. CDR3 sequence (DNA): TGCGCCAGCAGCCTGGGACAGAGAAGTGAAGCTTTCTTT.

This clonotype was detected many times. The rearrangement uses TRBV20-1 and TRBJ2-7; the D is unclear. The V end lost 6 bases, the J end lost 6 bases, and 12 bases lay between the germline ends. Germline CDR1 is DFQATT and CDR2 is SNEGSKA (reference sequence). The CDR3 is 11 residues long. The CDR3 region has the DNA TGCAGTGCATTCAGCGTTGGCGAGCAGTACTTC. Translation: CSAFSVGEQYF.